This T cell receptor (beta chain) was retrieved from a study of cytotoxic CD8 clonotypes in ibrutinib-treated CLL. About the study: Among responders, 24 were partial and 2 complete; after median approximately 62 months, around 14 stayed remitted and some 12 progressed.

Details on this clone: The antigen is not known.

The study's findings and limits: Clonality went higher at ibrutinib response and then dropped back toward baseline at progression. Clonality measured at baseline exceeded age-matched healthy donors, tracking circulating CD8+ T-cell counts.

The targeted sequencing depth was 1 in 200,000 to 1 in 1 million T cells. Profiled with immunoSEQ multiplex PCR; TCRdb holds only in-frame clones, not every one. The sample lists 100,000 to 150,000 clones, over 75% occurring once. The CDR3 contains 15 residues. Between the trimmed V and J ends, which lost 5 bases and 4 bases, there was a span of 16 bases. Germline lookup yields CDR1 SGHTA and CDR2 FQGNSA. The source of this sequence is a human donor with chronic lymphocytic leukemia. The sequencing here drew on PBMCs, taken after 24 months of ibrutinib treatment. V usage is TRBV7-2 and J usage is TRBJ2-3, with a tentative D call TRBD1 (6 bases). Here the CDR3 DNA reads TGTGCCAGCAGCCTTAGTGGGCAGGGGTCAGATACGCAGTATTTT. Translating gives CASSLSGQGSDTQYF. The full variable domain, its missing parts supplied by reference TRBV7-2 and TRBJ2-3, is GAGVSQSPSNKVTEKGKDVELRCDPISGHTALYWYRQSLGQGLEFLIYFQGNSAPDKSGLPSDRFSAERTGGSVSTLTIQRTQQEDSAVYLCASSLSGQGSDTQYFGPGTRLTVL.